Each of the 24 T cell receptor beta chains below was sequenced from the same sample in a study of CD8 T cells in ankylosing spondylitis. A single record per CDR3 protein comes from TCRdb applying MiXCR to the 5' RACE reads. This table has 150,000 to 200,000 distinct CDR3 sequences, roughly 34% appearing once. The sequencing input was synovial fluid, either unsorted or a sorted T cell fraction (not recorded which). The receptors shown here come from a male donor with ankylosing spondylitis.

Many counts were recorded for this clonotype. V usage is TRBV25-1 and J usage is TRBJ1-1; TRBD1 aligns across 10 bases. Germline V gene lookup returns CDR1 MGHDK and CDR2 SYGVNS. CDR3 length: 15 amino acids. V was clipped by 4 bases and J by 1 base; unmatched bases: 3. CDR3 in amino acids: CASSGWDRGNTEAFF. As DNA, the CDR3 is TGTGCCAGCAGTGGGTGGGACAGGGGGAACACTGAAGCTTTCTTT.

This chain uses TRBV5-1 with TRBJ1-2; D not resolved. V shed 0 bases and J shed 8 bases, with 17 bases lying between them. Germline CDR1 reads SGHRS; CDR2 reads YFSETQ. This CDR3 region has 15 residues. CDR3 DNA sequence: TGCGCCAGCAGCTTGGAAGGGAATACTAAGAGGGGCTACACCTTC. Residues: CASSLEGNTKRGYTF.

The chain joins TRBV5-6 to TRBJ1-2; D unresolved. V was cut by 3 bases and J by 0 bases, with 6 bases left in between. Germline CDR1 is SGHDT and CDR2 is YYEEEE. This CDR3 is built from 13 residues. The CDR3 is CASSSGSNYGYTF. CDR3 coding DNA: TGTGCCAGCAGCTCCGGATCTAACTATGGCTACACCTTC.

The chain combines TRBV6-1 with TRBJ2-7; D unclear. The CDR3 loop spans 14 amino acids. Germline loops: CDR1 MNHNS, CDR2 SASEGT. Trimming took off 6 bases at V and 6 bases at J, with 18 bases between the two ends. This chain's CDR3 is CASSLIGTPGEQYF. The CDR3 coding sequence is TGTGCCAGCAGCCTCATAGGAACTCCTGGCGAGCAGTACTTC.

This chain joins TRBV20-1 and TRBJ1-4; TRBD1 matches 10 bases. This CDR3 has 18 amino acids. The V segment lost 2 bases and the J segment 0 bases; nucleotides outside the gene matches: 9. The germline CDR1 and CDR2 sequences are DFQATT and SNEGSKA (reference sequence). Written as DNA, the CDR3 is TGCAGTGCTAGAATCCCGGGACAGGGGTATGCAACTAATGAAAAACTGTTTTTT. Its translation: CSARIPGQGYATNEKLFF.

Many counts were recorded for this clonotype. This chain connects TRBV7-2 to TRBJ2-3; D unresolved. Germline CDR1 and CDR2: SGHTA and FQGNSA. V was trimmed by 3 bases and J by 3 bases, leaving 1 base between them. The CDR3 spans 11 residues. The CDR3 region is CASSLTDTQYF. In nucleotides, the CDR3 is TGTGCCAGCAGCTTGACAGATACGCAGTATTTT.

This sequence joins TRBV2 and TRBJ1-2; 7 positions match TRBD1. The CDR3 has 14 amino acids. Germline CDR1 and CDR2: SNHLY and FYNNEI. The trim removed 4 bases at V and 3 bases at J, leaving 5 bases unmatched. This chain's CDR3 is CASSVDREYYGYTF. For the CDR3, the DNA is TGTGCCAGCAGTGTTGACAGGGAGTACTATGGCTACACCTTC.

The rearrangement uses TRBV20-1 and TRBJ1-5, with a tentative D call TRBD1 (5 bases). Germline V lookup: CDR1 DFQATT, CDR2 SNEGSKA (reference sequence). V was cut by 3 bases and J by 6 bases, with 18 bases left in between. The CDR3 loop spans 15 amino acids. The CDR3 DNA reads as TGCAGTGCTAGGGCCCCTGGGACGGGCAGTCAGCCCCAGCATTTT. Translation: CSARAPGTGSQPQHF.

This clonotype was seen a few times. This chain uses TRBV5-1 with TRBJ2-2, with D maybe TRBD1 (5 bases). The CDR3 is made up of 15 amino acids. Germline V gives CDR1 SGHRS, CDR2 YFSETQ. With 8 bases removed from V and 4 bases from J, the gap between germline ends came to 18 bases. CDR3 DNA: TGCGCCAGTACTTTGGGGCAGAAGGCCACCGGGGAGCTGTTTTTT. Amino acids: CASTLGQKATGELFF.

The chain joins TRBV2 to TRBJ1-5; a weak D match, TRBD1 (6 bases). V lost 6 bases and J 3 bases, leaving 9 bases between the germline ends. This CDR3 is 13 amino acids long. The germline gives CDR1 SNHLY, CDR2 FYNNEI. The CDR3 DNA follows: TGTGCCAGCAGCAGGGACATCAATCAGCCCCAGCATTTT. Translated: CASSRDINQPQHF. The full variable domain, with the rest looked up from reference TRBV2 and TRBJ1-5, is EPEVTQTPSHQVTQMGQEVILRCVPISNHLYFYWYRQILGQKVEFLVSFYNNEISEKSEIFDDQFSVERPDGSNFTLKIRSTKLEDSAMYFCASSRDINQPQHFGDGTRLSIL.

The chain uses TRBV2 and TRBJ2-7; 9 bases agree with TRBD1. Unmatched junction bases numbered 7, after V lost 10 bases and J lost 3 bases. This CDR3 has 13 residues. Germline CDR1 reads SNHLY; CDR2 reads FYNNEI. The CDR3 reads CAIAGDRVYEQYF. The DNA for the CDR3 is TGTGCCATCGCTGGGGACAGGGTCTACGAGCAGTACTTC.

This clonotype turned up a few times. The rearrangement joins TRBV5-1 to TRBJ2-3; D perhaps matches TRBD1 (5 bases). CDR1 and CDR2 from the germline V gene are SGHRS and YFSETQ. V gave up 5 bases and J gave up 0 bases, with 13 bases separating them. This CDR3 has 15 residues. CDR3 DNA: TGCGCCAGCAGTCCAAAAACAGGTAGCACAGATACGCAGTATTTT. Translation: CASSPKTGSTDTQYF.

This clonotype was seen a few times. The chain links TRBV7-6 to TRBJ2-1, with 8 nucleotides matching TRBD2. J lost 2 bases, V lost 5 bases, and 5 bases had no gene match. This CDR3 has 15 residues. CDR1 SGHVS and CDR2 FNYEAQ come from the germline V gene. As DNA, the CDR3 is TGTGCCAGCAGCATTCGGGAGGGGACCTACAATGAGCAGTTCTTC. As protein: CASSIREGTYNEQFF.

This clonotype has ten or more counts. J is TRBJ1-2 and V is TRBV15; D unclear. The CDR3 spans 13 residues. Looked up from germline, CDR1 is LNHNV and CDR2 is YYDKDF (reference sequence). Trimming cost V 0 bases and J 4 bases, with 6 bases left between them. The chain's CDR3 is CATSRDLRYGYTF. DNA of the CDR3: TGTGCCACCAGCAGAGATCTCCGCTATGGCTACACCTTC. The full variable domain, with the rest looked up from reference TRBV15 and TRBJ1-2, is DAMVIQNPRYQVTQFGKPVTLSCSQTLNHNVMYWYQQKSSQAPKLLFHYYDKDFNNEADTPDNFQSRRPNTSFCFLDIRSPGLGDTAMYLCATSRDLRYGYTFGSGTRLTVV.

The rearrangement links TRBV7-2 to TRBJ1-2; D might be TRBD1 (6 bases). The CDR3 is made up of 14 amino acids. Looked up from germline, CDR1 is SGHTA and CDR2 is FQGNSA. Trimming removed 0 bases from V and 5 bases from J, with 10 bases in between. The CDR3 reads CASSLAGRGYGYTF. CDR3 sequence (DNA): TGTGCCAGCAGCTTAGCTGGCAGGGGATATGGCTACACCTTC.

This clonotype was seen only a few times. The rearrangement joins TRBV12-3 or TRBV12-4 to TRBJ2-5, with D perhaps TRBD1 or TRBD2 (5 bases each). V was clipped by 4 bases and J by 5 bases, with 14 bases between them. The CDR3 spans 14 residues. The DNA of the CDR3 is TGTGCCAGCAGTTCAAGAACGGGGCTGGAGACCCAGTACTTC. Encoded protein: CASSSRTGLETQYF.

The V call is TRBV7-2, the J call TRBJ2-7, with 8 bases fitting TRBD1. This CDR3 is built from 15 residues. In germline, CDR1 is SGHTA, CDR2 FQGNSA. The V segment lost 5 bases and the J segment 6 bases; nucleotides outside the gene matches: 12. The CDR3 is CASSRGAGGSGEQYF. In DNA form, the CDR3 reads TGTGCCAGCAGCCGAGGGGCAGGGGGCTCCGGCGAGCAGTACTTC. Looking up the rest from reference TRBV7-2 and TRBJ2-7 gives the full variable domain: GAGVSQSPSNKVTEKGKDVELRCDPISGHTALYWYRQSLGQGLEFLIYFQGNSAPDKSGLPSDRFSAERTGGSVSTLTIQRTQQEDSAVYLCASSRGAGGSGEQYFGPGTRLTVT.

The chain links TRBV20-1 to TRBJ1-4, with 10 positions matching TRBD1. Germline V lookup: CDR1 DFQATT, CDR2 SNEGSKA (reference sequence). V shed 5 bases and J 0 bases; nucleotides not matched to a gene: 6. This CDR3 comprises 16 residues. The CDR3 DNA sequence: TGCAGTGCTTCCGGGACAGGGGCGACAACTAATGAAAAACTGTTTTTT. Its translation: CSASGTGATTNEKLFF.

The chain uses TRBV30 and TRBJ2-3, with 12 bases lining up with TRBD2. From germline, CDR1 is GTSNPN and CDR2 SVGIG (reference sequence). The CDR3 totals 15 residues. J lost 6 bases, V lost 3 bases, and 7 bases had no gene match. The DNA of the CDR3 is TGTGCCTGGAGCTCACTAGCGGGGGGCGGGGATACGCAGTATTTT. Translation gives CAWSSLAGGGDTQYF. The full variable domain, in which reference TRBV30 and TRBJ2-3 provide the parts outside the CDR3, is SQTIHQWPATLVQPVGSPLSLECTVEGTSNPNLYWYRQAAGRGLQLLFYSVGIGQISSEVPQNLSASRPQDRQFILSSKKLLLSDSGFYLCAWSSLAGGGDTQYFGPGTRLTVL.

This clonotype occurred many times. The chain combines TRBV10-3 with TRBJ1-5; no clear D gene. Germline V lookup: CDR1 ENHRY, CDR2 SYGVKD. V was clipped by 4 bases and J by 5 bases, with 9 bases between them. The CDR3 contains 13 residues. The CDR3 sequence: CAISGAVDQPQHF. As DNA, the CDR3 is TGTGCCATCAGTGGGGCAGTAGATCAGCCCCAGCATTTT.

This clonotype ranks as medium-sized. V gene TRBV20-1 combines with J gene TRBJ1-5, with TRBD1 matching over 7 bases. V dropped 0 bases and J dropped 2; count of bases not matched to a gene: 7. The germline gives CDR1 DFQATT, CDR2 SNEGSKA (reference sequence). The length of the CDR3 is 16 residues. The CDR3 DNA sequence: TGCAGTGCTAGAGATTGGGGCAGGGGGGGCAATCAGCCCCAGCATTTT. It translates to CSARDWGRGGNQPQHF.

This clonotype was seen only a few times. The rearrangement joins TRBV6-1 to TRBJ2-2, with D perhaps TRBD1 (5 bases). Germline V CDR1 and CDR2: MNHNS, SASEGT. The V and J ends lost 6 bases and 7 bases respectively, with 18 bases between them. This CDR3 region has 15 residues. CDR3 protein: CASRQLDSLRGELFF. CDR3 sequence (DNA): TGTGCCAGCAGGCAACTCGACAGCCTACGCGGGGAGCTGTTTTTT.

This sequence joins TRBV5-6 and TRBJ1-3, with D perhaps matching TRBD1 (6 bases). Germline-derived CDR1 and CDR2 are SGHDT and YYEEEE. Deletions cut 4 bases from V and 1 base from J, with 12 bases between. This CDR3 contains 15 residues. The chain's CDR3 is CASSTYRASGNTIYF. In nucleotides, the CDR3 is TGTGCCAGCAGCACGTACAGGGCTTCTGGAAACACCATATATTTT.

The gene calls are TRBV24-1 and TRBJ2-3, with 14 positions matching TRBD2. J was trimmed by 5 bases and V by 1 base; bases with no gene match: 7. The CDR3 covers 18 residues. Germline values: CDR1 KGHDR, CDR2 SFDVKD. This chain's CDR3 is CATSDFGTSGRGKDTQYF. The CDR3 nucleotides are TGTGCCACCAGTGATTTTGGGACTAGCGGGAGAGGGAAAGATACGCAGTATTTT.